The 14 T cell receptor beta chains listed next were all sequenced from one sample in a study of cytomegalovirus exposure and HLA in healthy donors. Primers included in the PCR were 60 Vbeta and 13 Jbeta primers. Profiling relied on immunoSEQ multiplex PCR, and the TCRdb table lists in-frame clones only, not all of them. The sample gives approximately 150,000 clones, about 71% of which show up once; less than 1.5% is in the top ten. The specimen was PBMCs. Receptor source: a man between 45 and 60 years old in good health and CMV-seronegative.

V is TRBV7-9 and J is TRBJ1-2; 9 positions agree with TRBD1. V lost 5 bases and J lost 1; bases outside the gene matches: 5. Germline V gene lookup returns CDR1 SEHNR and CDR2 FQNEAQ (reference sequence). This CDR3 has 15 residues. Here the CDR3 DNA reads TGTGCCAGCAGCGACCCGGGACAGGGTAACTATGGCTACACCTTC. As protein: CASSDPGQGNYGYTF.

CDR3 region: CASLRSTGPLGSYNSPLHF. The DNA for the CDR3 is TGTGCCAGCCTACGATCGACAGGTCCCTTGGGGTCCTATAATTCACCCCTCCACTTT. The chain recombines TRBV2 with TRBJ1-6, with TRBD1 as a possible D gene (6 bases). The CDR3 consists of 19 residues. Per germline, CDR1 SNHLY and CDR2 FYNNEI. V lost 8 bases to trimming and J lost 1 base, with 24 bases between them.

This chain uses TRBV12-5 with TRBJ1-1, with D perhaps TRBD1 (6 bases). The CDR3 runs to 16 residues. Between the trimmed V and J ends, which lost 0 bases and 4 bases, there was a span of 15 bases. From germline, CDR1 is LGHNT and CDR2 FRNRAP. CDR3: CASGLVARGGFTEAFF. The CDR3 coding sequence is TGTGCTAGTGGTTTGGTTGCCAGGGGAGGGTTCACTGAAGCTTTCTTT. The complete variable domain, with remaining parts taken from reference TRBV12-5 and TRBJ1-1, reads DARVTQTPRHKVTEMGQEVTMRCQPILGHNTVFWYRQTMMQGLELLAYFRNRAPLDDSGMPKDRFSAEMPDATLATLKIQPSEPRDSAVYFCASGLVARGGFTEAFFGQGTRLTVV.

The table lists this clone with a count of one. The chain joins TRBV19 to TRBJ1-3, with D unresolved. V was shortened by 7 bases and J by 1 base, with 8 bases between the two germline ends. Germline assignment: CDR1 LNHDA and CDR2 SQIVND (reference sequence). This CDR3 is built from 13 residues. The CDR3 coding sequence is TGTGCCAGTACTTGGAGATCTGGAAACACCATATATTTT. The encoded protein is CASTWRSGNTIYF.

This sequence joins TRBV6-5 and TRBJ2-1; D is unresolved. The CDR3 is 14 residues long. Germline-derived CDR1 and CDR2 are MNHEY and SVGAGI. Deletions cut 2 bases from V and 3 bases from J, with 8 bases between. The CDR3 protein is CASSYVANYNEQFF. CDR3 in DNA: TGTGCCAGCAGTTACGTGGCCAACTACAATGAGCAGTTCTTC.

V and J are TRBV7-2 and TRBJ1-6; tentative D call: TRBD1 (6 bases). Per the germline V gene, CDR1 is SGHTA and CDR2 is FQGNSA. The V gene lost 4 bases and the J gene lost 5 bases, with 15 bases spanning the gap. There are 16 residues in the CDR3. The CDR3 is CASSSQGQLDNSPLHF. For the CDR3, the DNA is TGTGCCAGCAGCTCGCAGGGGCAGCTAGATAATTCACCCCTCCACTTT.

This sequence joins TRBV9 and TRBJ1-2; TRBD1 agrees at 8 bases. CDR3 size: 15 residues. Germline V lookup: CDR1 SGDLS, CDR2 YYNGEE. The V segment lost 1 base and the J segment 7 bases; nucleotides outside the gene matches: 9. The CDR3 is CASSVKPGQGTGYTF. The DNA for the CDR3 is TGTGCCAGCAGCGTAAAACCCGGACAGGGAACTGGCTACACCTTC.

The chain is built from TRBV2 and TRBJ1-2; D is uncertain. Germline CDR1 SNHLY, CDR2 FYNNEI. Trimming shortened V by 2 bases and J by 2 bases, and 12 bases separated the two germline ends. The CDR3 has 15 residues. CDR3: CASSELEENNYGYTF. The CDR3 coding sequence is TGTGCCAGCAGTGAACTGGAGGAAAACAACTATGGCTACACCTTC.

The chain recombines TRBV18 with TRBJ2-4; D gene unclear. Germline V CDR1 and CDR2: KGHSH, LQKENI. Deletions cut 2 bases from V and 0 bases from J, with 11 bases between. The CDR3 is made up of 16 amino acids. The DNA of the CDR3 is TGTGCCAGCTCACCAGGCCAGTTGTTAGCCAAAAACATTCAGTACTTC. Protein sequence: CASSPGQLLAKNIQYF.

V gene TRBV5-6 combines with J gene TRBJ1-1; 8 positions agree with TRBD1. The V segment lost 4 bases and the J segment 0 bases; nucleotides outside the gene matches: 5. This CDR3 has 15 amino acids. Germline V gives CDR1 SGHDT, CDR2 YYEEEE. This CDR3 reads CASSLRTGMNTEAFF. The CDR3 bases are TGTGCCAGCAGCCTAAGGACAGGGATGAACACTGAAGCTTTCTTT.

CDR3 bases: TGTGCCAGCAGTCTCCGGGCTAGCGGGGGGGTTCGCTCCTACAATGAGCAGTTCTTC. Translated: CASSLRASGGVRSYNEQFF. This chain links TRBV28 with TRBJ2-1; 12 bases fit TRBD2. This CDR3 is 19 amino acids long. Trimming removed 5 bases from V and 0 bases from J; junction bases left unmatched: 11. Per the germline V gene, CDR1 is MDHEN and CDR2 is SYDVKM.

The CDR3 coding sequence is TGCGCCAGCAGCCAAGATCGGGACAGGGATCCCTATGGCTACACCTTC. Translated, it gives CASSQDRDRDPYGYTF. The chain has TRBV4-1 and TRBJ1-2; 9 bases align to TRBD1. V lost 0 bases, J lost 4 bases, and 6 bases stayed unmatched. CDR3 length equals 16 residues. Germline CDR1 is MGHRA and CDR2 is YSYEKL.

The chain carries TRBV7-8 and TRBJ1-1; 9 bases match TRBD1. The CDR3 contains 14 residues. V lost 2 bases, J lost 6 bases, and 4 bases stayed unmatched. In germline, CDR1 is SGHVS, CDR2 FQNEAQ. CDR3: CASSLKGQGSEAFF. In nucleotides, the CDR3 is TGTGCCAGCAGCTTAAAGGGACAGGGTTCTGAAGCTTTCTTT.

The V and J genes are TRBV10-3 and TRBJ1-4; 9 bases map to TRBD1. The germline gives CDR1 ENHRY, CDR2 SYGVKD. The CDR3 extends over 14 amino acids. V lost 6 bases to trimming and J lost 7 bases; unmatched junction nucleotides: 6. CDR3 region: CAISSQGAREKLFF. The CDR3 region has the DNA TGTGCCATCAGCTCACAGGGGGCGCGTGAAAAACTGTTTTTT.